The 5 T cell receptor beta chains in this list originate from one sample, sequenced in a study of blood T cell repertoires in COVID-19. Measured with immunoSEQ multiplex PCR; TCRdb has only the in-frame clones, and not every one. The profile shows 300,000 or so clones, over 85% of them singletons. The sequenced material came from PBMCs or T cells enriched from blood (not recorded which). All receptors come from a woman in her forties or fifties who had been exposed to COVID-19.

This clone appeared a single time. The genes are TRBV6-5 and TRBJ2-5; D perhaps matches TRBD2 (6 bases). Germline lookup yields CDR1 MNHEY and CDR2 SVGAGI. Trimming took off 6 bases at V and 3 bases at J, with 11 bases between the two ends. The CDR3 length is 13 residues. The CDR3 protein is CASRLAQKETQYF. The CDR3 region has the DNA TGTGCCAGCAGGCTAGCGCAAAAAGAGACCCAGTACTTC.

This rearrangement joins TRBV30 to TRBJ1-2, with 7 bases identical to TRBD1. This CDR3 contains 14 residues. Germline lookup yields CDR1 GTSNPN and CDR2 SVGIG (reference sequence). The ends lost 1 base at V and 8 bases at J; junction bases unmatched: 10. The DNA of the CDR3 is TGTGCCTGGAGTGACACTAGGGGGCTGAGAGGCTACACCTTC. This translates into CAWSDTRGLRGYTF.

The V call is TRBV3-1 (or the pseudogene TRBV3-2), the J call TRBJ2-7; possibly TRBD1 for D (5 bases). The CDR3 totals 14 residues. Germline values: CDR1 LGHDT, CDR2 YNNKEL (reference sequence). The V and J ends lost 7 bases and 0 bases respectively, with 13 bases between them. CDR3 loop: CASTKGAYSYEQYF. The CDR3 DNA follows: TGTGCCAGCACCAAAGGGGCCTACTCCTACGAGCAGTACTTC.

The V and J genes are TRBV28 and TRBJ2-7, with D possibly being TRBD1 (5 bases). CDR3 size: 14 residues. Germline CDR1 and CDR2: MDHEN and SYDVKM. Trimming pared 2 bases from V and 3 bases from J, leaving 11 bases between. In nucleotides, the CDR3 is TGTGCCAGCAGTTTACCCGTAAGGGGCTACGAGCAGTACTTC. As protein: CASSLPVRGYEQYF.

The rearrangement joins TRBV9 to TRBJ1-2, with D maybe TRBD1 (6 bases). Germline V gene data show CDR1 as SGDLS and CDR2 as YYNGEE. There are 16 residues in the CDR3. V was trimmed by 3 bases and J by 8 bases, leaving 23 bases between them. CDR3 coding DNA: TGTGCCAGCAGCGGACCGGGACAAGCCCTATTTTCGGGCTACACCTTC. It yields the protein CASSGPGQALFSGYTF.